The entry below gives a single TCR beta chain sequence along with its context. These data are taken from a study of response to subunit inactivated influenza vaccine. TCRdb re-called the RT-PCR reads through MiXCR, storing one row per CDR3 protein. The profile covers about 570,000 distinct CDR3 sequences, with roughly 10% appearing a single time and roughly 9.6% taken by the ten largest. These data are also associated with another study on T cells expressing NK-cell markers. As that study records: Making the TCR beta cDNA relied on 5'RACE template switching with UMIs. TCR beta repertoires came from sorted CD3+CD56+NKG2C+, CD3+CD56+NKG2C- and CD3+CD56-NKG2C+ T cells. Several experiments confined sorting to alpha-beta TCR T cells with an anti-gamma-delta TCR antibody.

The sample consisted of PBMCs from blood, taken on the day of vaccination. This clonotype was obtained from a man aged 45-65 years who received an inactivated influenza vaccine.

The CDR3 loop reads CASSPRTGFSTDTQYF. CDR3 DNA: TGTGCCAGCAGCCCCCGCACAGGGTTTAGCACAGATACGCAGTATTTT. The rearrangement joins TRBV3-1 to TRBJ2-3, with D possibly being TRBD1 (6 bases). Between the trimmed V and J ends, which lost 4 bases and 0 bases, there was a span of 14 bases. Germline V gene lookup returns CDR1 LGHDT and CDR2 YNNKEL (reference sequence). The CDR3 is made up of 16 amino acids.